This T cell receptor beta chain was identified in a study of cytomegalovirus exposure and HLA in healthy donors. Note on this clone: The antigen is unknown.

The CDR3 contains 13 residues. Overall study results and limits: The authors considered a cluster of highly shared sequence variants likely to be a sequencing artifact. There were a few CMV-associated chains whose specificity for CMV antigens was confirmed in vitro. Roughly even sequencing depth across donors was the assumption behind the presence/absence analyses. The majority of CMV-associated TCR beta chains were reported as apparently HLA-restricted in a later analysis.

The primer mix had 60 Vbeta and 13 Jbeta primers. Only in-frame clones appear in the TCRdb table, and some are missing; sequencing was by immunoSEQ multiplex PCR. The sample has roughly 170,000 clones, 75% to 90% seen once. The TCR was taken from a man aged 25 to 45 in good health and CMV-seropositive. The sample consisted of PBMCs. The chain carries TRBV1 and TRBJ2-1; TRBD2 is the table's D call, not checked against the DNA. TRBV1 is described as a pseudogene. Here the CDR3 reads CTSSPMAGIGQFF. The CDR3 DNA reads TGCACCAGCAGCCCAATGGCGGGAATAGGGCAGTTCTTC.